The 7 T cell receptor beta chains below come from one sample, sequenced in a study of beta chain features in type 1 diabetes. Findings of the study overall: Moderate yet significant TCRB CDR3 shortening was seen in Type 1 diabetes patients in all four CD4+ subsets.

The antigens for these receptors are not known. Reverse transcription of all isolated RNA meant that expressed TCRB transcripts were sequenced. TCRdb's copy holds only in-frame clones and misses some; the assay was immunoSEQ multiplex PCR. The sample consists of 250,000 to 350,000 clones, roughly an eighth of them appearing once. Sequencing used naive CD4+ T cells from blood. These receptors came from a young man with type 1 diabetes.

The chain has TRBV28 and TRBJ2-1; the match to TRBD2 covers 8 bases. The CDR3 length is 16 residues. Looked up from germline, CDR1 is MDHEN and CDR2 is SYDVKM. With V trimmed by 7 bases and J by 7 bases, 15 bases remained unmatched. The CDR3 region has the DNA TGTGCCAGCACCTCGGGCGTAGGGCTAGCGGGTAATGAGCAGTTCTTC. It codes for CASTSGVGLAGNEQFF.

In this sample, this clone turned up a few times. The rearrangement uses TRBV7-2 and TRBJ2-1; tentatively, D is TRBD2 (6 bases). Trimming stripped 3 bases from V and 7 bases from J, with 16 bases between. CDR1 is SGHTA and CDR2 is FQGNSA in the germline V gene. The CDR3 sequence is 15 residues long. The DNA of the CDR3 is TGTGCCAGCAGCTTGGAACCCGGCGGGAAGAATGAGCAGTTCTTC. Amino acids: CASSLEPGGKNEQFF.

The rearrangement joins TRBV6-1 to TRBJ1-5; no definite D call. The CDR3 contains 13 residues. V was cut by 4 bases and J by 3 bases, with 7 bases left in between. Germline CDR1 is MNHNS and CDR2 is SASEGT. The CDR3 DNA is TGTGCCAGCAGTGGAGATTTCAATCAGCCCCAGCATTTT. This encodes CASSGDFNQPQHF.

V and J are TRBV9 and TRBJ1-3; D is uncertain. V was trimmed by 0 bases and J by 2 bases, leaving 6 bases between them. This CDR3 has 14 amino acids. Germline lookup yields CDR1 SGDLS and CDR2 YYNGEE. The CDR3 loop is CASSVGNTGNTIYF. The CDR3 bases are TGTGCCAGCAGCGTAGGAAACACTGGAAACACCATATATTTT. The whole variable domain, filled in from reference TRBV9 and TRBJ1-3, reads DSGVTQTPKHLITATGQRVTLRCSPRSGDLSVYWYQQSLDQGLQFLIQYYNGEERAKGNILERFSAQQFPDLHSELNLSSLELGDSALYFCASSVGNTGNTIYFGEGSWLTVV.

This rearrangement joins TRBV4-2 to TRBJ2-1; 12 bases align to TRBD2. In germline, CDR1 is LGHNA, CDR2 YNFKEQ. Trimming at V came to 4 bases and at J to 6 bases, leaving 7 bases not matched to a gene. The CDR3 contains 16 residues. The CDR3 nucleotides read TGTGCCAGCAGCCTCCGACTAGCGGGAGCCCCCAATGAGCAGTTCTTC. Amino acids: CASSLRLAGAPNEQFF.

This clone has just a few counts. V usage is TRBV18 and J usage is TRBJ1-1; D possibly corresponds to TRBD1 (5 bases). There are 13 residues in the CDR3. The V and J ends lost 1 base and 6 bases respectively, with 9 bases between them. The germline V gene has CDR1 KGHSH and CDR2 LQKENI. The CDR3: CASSPRGPAEAFF. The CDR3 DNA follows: TGTGCCAGCTCACCACGGGGCCCCGCTGAAGCTTTCTTT.

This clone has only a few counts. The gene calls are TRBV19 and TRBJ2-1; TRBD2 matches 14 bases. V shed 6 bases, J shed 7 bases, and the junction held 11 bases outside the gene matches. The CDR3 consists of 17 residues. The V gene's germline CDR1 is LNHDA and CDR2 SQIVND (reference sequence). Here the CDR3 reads CASSDLPGLAGENEQFF. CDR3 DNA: TGTGCCAGTAGCGATCTGCCGGGACTAGCGGGAGAGAATGAGCAGTTCTTC.